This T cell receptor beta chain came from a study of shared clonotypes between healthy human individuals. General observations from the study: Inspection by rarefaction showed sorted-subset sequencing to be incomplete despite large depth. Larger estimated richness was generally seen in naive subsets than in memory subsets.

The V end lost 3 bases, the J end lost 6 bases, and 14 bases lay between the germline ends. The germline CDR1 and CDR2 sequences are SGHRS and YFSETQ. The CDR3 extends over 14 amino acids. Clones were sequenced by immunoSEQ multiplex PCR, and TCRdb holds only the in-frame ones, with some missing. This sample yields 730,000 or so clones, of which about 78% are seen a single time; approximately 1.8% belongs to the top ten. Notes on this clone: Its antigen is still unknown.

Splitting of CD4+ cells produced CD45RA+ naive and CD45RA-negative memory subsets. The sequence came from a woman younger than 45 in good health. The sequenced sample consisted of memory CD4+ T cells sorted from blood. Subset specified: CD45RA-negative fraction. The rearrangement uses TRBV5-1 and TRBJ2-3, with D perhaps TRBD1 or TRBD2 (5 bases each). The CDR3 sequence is CASSSAVGEDTQYF. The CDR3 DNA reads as TGCGCCAGCAGCTCGGCAGTGGGGGAGGATACGCAGTATTTT.